This TCR beta chain was obtained from a study of CD8 T cells in Susac syndrome. A remark on this clonotype: What it recognizes is unknown.

Points from the study as a whole: When the CD4+ T cell repertoires of patients with Susac syndrome were examined, they did not show any clonal expansion.

The sequenced target, TCR beta, came from blood CD8+ and CD4+ T cells. TEMRA cells were FACS-enriched, unlike CD8+ and CD4+ T cells, which were negatively isolated. CDR1 is SGHTS, CDR2 YDEGEE, per germline. CDR3 length: 14 residues. Germline trimming cut 6 bases from V and 1 base from J; bases unmatched to any gene: 5. With random hexamers, roughly 0.5 to 1 ug RNA was reverse transcribed. The amplification used immunoSEQ multiplex PCR on TCR beta CDR3; it spanned 54 Vbeta and 13 Jbeta. MiXCR was run by TCRdb on the immunoSEQ multiplex PCR reads, yielding one entry per CDR3 protein. The data hold under 200,000 distinct CDR3 sequences, with more than 85% observed a single time.

Material: CD4+ T cells from PBMCs. This clonotype was sampled from a human donor with Susac syndrome. This chain uses TRBV5-8 with TRBJ2-3; TRBD2 aligns across 7 bases. The CDR3 DNA follows: TGTGCCAGCATCCCAACTAGCGGCACAGATACGCAGTATTTT. Its protein product is CASIPTSGTDTQYF. Supplemented by reference TRBV5-8 and TRBJ2-3, the full variable domain reads EAGVTQSPTHLIKTRGQQATLRCSPISGHTSVYWYQQALGLGLQFLLWYDEGEERNRGNFPPRFSGRQFPNYSSELNVNALELEDSALYLCASIPTSGTDTQYFGPGTRLTVL.